These T cell receptor beta chains were read from a single sample in a study of T cells in Graves' hyperthyroidism and ophthalmopathy. Using its own MiXCR run on the multiplex PCR reads, TCRdb lists one record per CDR3 protein. The sample holds fewer than 750,000 distinct CDR3 sequences, about 14% seen once. Specimen: blood. The receptor set was obtained from a middle-aged woman with Graves' ophthalmopathy. CDR3s include the opening cysteine and the closing phenylalanine or tryptophan. The order of the fields is CDR3 length, V gene, CDR3 protein.

15 TRBV24-1 CATSDLRGGRQPQHF
13 TRBV2 CASLRTVAYEQYF
13 TRBV11-2 CASSSYSNYGYTF
12 TRBV6-1 CASSPANQPQHF
13 TRBV12-3/TRBV12-4 CASSLGEVSEAFF
16 TRBV11-2 CASSFPGQGLTGELFF
16 TRBV9 CASSVGAGGNTGELFF
11 TRBV20-1 CSATDFYGYTF
13 TRBV12-5 CASGLDWGPEAFF
14 TRBV11-2 CASSHGTSEETQYF
13 TRBV28 CASSFTGGGEQYF
16 TRBV6-1 CASSEGVAPTMETQYF
13 TRBV24-1 CATGHENTGELFF
15 TRBV6-5 CASIQWRGRGNGYTF
14 TRBV7-2 CASSSIGIDYEQYF
15 TRBV5-1 CASRLTGANTGELFF